The 18 T cell receptor beta chains below come from one sample, sequenced in a study of blood T cell repertoires in COVID-19. Profiling relied on immunoSEQ multiplex PCR, and the TCRdb table lists in-frame clones only, not all of them. The repertoire holds roughly 220,000 clones, with about 85% as singletons. The sequenced sample was peripheral blood. The receptors shown here come from a man aged 30 to 45 with active or convalescent COVID-19.

This sequence joins TRBV7-2 and TRBJ2-5; 8 bases fit TRBD2. There are 13 residues in the CDR3. Germline V gives CDR1 SGHTA, CDR2 FQGNSA. The V and J ends lost 9 bases and 7 bases, in that order; junction bases with no gene match: 10. The CDR3 sequence: CASTRGGLGTQYF. The CDR3 DNA sequence: TGTGCCAGTACCCGCGGGGGGCTAGGGACCCAGTACTTC.

The rearrangement joins TRBV6-2 or TRBV6-3 to TRBJ1-5; 8 bases match TRBD1. Trimming removed 7 bases from V and 2 bases from J; junction bases left unmatched: 4. CDR1 is MNHEY and CDR2 is SVGEGT in the germline V gene. The CDR3 spans 14 residues. The CDR3 DNA reads as TGTGCCAGCATCCCACAGGGGGGCAATCAGCCCCAGCATTTT. Amino acids: CASIPQGGNQPQHF.

The CDR3 spells CASSPGLAVYNEQFF. The CDR3 DNA reads as TGTGCCAGCAGCCCCGGACTAGCGGTATACAATGAGCAGTTCTTC. The chain joins TRBV7-3 to TRBJ2-1; 10 nucleotides line up with TRBD2. Germline CDR1 reads SGHTA; CDR2 reads FQGTGA. The CDR3 loop spans 15 amino acids. After removal of 5 bases from V and 4 bases from J, the junction contained 5 bases not matched to a gene.

The chain is built from TRBV5-4 and TRBJ2-5; D might be TRBD2 (6 bases). This CDR3 contains 16 residues. The ends were cut back, 4 bases at V and 4 bases at J, with 20 bases in the middle. CDR1 is SGHNT and CDR2 is YYREEE in the germline V gene (reference sequence). The CDR3 reads CASSLFGGRAPETQYF. CDR3 sequence (DNA): TGTGCCAGCAGCCTATTTGGGGGGAGAGCGCCAGAGACCCAGTACTTC.

The CDR3 loop reads CASRTLAIHNEQFF. The CDR3 DNA sequence: TGTGCCAGCAGGACACTAGCGATTCACAATGAGCAGTTCTTC. The V gene is TRBV5-4, the J gene TRBJ2-1, with TRBD2 matching 7 bases. The CDR3 is 14 residues long. Per the germline V gene, CDR1 is SGHNT and CDR2 is YYREEE (reference sequence). V shed 5 bases, J shed 5 bases, and the junction held 7 bases outside the gene matches.

The V gene is TRBV4-1, the J gene TRBJ2-7; the match to TRBD2 covers 7 bases. Germline V gene data show CDR1 as MGHRA and CDR2 as YSYEKL. This CDR3 has 12 residues. The V gene end was trimmed by 4 bases and the J gene end by 7 bases; junction bases not matched to a gene: 4. The CDR3 nucleotides are TGCGCCAGCAGCCCGCCGCGGGGGGAGCAGTACTTC. Encoded protein: CASSPPRGEQYF.

J is TRBJ2-2 and V is TRBV9, with D perhaps TRBD2 (6 bases). Trimming shortened V by 10 bases and J by 7 bases, and 14 bases separated the two germline ends. This CDR3 comprises 12 residues. The germline V gene encodes CDR1 SGDLS and CDR2 YYNGEE. The CDR3 sequence is CAASREDGELFF. CDR3 nucleotides: TGTGCCGCAAGCAGGGAGGACGGGGAGCTGTTTTTT.

CDR3 bases: TGTGCCAGTCAGGACTCGGGGGAGGGCTACACCTTC. Translating gives CASQDSGEGYTF. The V call is TRBV19, the J call TRBJ1-2, with D possibly matching TRBD1 (5 bases). Germline V gives CDR1 LNHDA, CDR2 SQIVND (reference sequence). The V end was cut by 8 bases, the J end by 8 bases, with 15 bases between. This CDR3 is 12 amino acids long.

This clone was found once. V gene TRBV28 combines with J gene TRBJ2-7, with D maybe TRBD2 (6 bases). The CDR3 runs to 13 residues. Germline V gene data show CDR1 as MDHEN and CDR2 as SYDVKM. V gave up 7 bases and J gave up 2 bases, with 12 bases separating them. Here the CDR3 reads CASTLGGTYEQYF. The CDR3 DNA reads TGTGCCAGCACTCTGGGAGGTACCTACGAGCAGTACTTC.

Written as DNA, the CDR3 is TGCGCCAGCAGCCTTACAGGGGGCTATAATTCACCCCTCCACTTT. This sequence encodes CASSLTGGYNSPLHF. V gene TRBV4-1 combines with J gene TRBJ1-6, with 8 positions matching TRBD1. Germline trimming cut 4 bases from V and 3 bases from J; bases unmatched to any gene: 2. Germline values: CDR1 MGHRA, CDR2 YSYEKL. The CDR3 loop spans 15 amino acids.

In nucleotides, the CDR3 is TGTGCCAGCAGGGGACTAGCGGGGGCTCCCAGCTCCTACGAGCAGTACTTC. Translated, it gives CASRGLAGAPSSYEQYF. The chain couples TRBV27 to TRBJ2-7, with 14 bases that match TRBD2. CDR3 length: 17 residues. The germline V gene has CDR1 MNHEY and CDR2 SMNVEV (reference sequence). Unmatched junction bases numbered 7, after V lost 6 bases and J lost 0 bases.

The chain combines TRBV12-3 or TRBV12-4 with TRBJ2-3, with no clear D. This CDR3 has 12 residues. The V gene lost 3 bases and the J gene lost 6 bases, with 7 bases spanning the gap. CDR3 sequence: CASSFPRDTQYF. Here the CDR3 DNA reads TGTGCCAGCAGTTTCCCCAGGGATACGCAGTATTTT.

This chain connects TRBV28 to TRBJ1-4; 8 positions match TRBD1. The CDR3 runs 16 residues. V was pared by 4 bases and J by 5 bases, with 9 bases of the junction left unmatched. The germline gives CDR1 MDHEN, CDR2 SYDVKM. The chain's CDR3 is CASSWSRTGQNEKLFF. Here the CDR3 DNA reads TGTGCCAGCAGTTGGTCCAGGACAGGGCAGAATGAAAAACTGTTTTTT. Full variable domain (missing parts from reference TRBV28 and TRBJ1-4): DVKVTQSSRYLVKRTGEKVFLECVQDMDHENMFWYRQDPGLGLRLIYFSYDVKMKEKGDIPEGYSVSREKKERFSLILESASTNQTSMYLCASSWSRTGQNEKLFFGSGTQLSVL.

The chain uses TRBV5-1 and TRBJ1-1, with D possibly TRBD1 on 5 matching bases. Germline assignment: CDR1 SGHRS and CDR2 YFSETQ. The CDR3 has 12 residues. Trimming shortened V by 0 bases and J by 10 bases, and 10 bases separated the two germline ends. CDR3 nucleotides: TGCGCCAGCAGCTTGGAAGGGGCTGCAGCTTTCTTT. Its protein is CASSLEGAAAFF.

The chain carries TRBV29-1 and TRBJ1-1; D is perhaps TRBD1 (5 bases). The V and J ends lost 6 bases and 10 bases respectively, with 24 bases between them. Germline lookup yields CDR1 SQVTM and CDR2 ANQGSEA. The CDR3 extends over 14 amino acids. This chain's CDR3 is CSVQDRGLGLGAFF. CDR3 DNA sequence: TGCAGCGTGCAGGACCGGGGACTTGGGTTAGGAGCTTTCTTT.

The rearrangement joins TRBV7-2 to TRBJ1-5; D is perhaps TRBD1 (5 bases). The germline V gene has CDR1 SGHTA and CDR2 FQGNSA. This CDR3 is 12 amino acids long. Trimming removed 1 base at V and 9 bases at J, with 7 bases between. This CDR3 reads CASSLVQGPQHF. The CDR3 nucleotides read TGTGCCAGCAGCTTAGTTCAGGGGCCCCAGCATTTT. Combining the CDR3 with reference TRBV7-2 and TRBJ1-5 gives the whole variable domain GAGVSQSPSNKVTEKGKDVELRCDPISGHTALYWYRQSLGQGLEFLIYFQGNSAPDKSGLPSDRFSAERTGGSVSTLTIQRTQQEDSAVYLCASSLVQGPQHFGDGTRLSIL.

The chain joins TRBV21-1 to TRBJ2-5; the listed D gene, TRBD1, was not tested against the DNA. TRBV21-1 is classified as a pseudogene. The CDR3 covers 14 residues. The CDR3 here is CASSIQGDQETQYF. The DNA of the CDR3 is TGTGCCAGCAGCATCCAGGGGGACCAAGAGACCCAGTACTTC.

J is TRBJ1-5 and V is TRBV19, with 11 bases that match TRBD1. Germline CDR1 is LNHDA and CDR2 is SQIVND (reference sequence). V shed 6 bases, J shed 6 bases, and the junction held 4 bases outside the gene matches. The CDR3 length is 14 residues. CDR3: CASRGQGAAQPQHF. CDR3 in DNA: TGTGCCAGTAGAGGACAGGGGGCGGCTCAGCCCCAGCATTTT.